The 2 T cell receptor beta chains listed next were all sequenced from one sample in a study of blood T cell repertoires in COVID-19. Some clones are missing from TCRdb's copy, which holds only in-frame ones; the method was immunoSEQ multiplex PCR. The repertoire holds about 280,000 clones, with about 85% as singletons. The sequenced sample was peripheral blood. All receptors come from a human donor in a cohort sampled during active COVID-19.

In regard to this clone: Other DNA sequences in the same sample also yield this CDR3. The V and J genes are TRBV7-9 and TRBJ2-3; 11 nucleotides match TRBD2. Germline lookup yields CDR1 SEHNR and CDR2 FQNEAQ (reference sequence). The ends lost 3 bases at V and 3 bases at J; junction bases unmatched: 2. The CDR3 sequence is 15 residues long. This CDR3 is CASSLTSGKTDTQYF. The CDR3 DNA is TGTGCCAGCAGCTTGACTAGCGGGAAAACAGATACGCAGTATTTT.

CDR3 coding DNA: TGCAGCGTTGACCCCTATTTGGATACGCAGTATTTT. This sequence encodes CSVDPYLDTQYF. J is TRBJ2-3 and V is TRBV29-1; D not certain. Germline values: CDR1 SQVTM, CDR2 ANQGSEA. The CDR3 is 12 amino acids. V lost 3 bases and J 6 bases, leaving 10 bases between the germline ends.